These T cell receptor beta chains were read from a single sample in a study of blood T cell repertoires in COVID-19. Here immunoSEQ multiplex PCR was the method, and the copy in TCRdb shows in-frame clones only, minus some. The table lists fewer than 200,000 clones, roughly 78% of them singletons. Sequencing used PBMCs or T cells enriched from blood (not recorded which). All receptors derive from a woman aged 70-85 years in a cohort exposed to, infected with or recovered from COVID-19 (not recorded which). CDR3s include the opening cysteine and the closing phenylalanine or tryptophan. D genes are given only for firm matches. Part of the rows lack a size; the others show once, few, many or a class for expanded clones.

>TRBJ1-1|TRBV19|NA|NA
CASSIGGKTEAFF
TGTGCCAGTAGTATAGGCGGGAAAACTGAAGCTTTCTTT
>TRBJ2-1|TRBV29-1|TRBD2|NA
CSVSSGRAAEQFF
TGCAGCGTATCTAGCGGGAGGGCAGCTGAGCAGTTCTTC
>TRBJ1-2|TRBV11-3|TRBD1|NA
CASSLDPGQDRYGYTF
TGTGCCAGCAGCTTAGACCCGGGACAGGATCGTTATGGCTACACCTTC
>TRBJ1-6|TRBV7-7|NA|NA
CASSSTREPVQSNSPLHF
TGTGCTAGCAGCTCCACGAGGGAGCCCGTTCAGAGTAATTCACCCCTCCACTTT
>TRBJ2-5|TRBV6-1|TRBD2|NA
CASSEGVSGTETQYF
TGTGCCAGCAGTGAAGGTGTTAGCGGGACAGAGACCCAGTACTTC
>TRBJ2-7|TRBV7-8|TRBD1|NA
CASSPDRGREQYF
TGTGCCAGCAGCCCGGACAGGGGGCGGGAGCAGTACTTC
>TRBJ2-3|TRBV28|TRBD2|NA
CASSGPSSGSFADTQYF
TGTGCCAGCAGTGGGCCTTCTAGCGGGAGCTTCGCAGATACGCAGTATTTT
>TRBJ2-7|TRBV10-3|NA|once
CAISESVTGWSEQYF
TGTGCCATCAGTGAGTCTGTGACGGGTTGGAGTGAGCAGTACTTC
>TRBJ2-7|TRBV11-1|NA|NA
CASSRPGDEQYF
TGTGCCAGCAGCCGCCCGGGAGACGAGCAGTACTTC
>TRBJ1-6|TRBV4-1|TRBD1|NA
CASSPTGTGSSPLHF
TGCGCCAGCAGCCCGACCGGGACAGGGAGTTCACCCCTCCACTTT
>TRBJ1-2|TRBV30|NA|few
CAWSHTRGYGYTF
TGTGCCTGGTCTCACACCCGGGGCTATGGCTACACCTTC
>TRBJ2-1|TRBV18|NA|NA
CASSPRDTYLEQFF
TGTGCCAGCTCACCGAGGGACACCTATCTTGAGCAGTTCTTC
>TRBJ2-7|TRBV27|NA|NA
CASRPSGHSYEQYF
TGTGCCAGCAGGCCCTCGGGACATTCCTACGAGCAGTACTTC
>TRBJ2-7|TRBV11-3|NA|NA
CASSFTYEQYF
TGTGCCAGCAGCTTCACCTACGAGCAGTACTTC
>TRBJ1-5|TRBV19|TRBD1|NA
CATQGQAGPQPQHF
TGTGCCACCCAGGGACAGGCCGGCCCTCAGCCCCAGCATTTT
>TRBJ1-5|TRBV7-9|NA|NA
CASSPQGGGNQPQHF
TGTGCCAGCAGCCCGCAGGGTGGAGGCAATCAGCCCCAGCATTTT
>TRBJ1-4|TRBV27|TRBD1|NA
CASLRRWGTENEKLFF
TGTGCCAGCCTGAGGCGATGGGGGACAGAAAATGAAAAACTGTTTTTT
>TRBJ1-1|TRBV5-8|NA|NA
CASSGGAEAFF
TGTGCCAGCAGCGGGGGCGCTGAAGCTTTCTTT
>TRBJ1-2|TRBV6-5|NA|NA
CASFLGRANYGYTF
TGTGCCAGCTTTTTGGGCAGGGCAAACTATGGCTACACCTTC
>TRBJ1-1|TRBV6-5|TRBD1|NA
CASSRDRLMNTEAFF
TGTGCCAGCAGCCGGGACAGATTAATGAACACTGAAGCTTTCTTT
>TRBJ1-2|TRBV12-3/TRBV12-4|NA|NA
CASRPGGLYGYTF
TGTGCCAGCAGACCCGGGGGGCTCTATGGCTACACCTTC
>TRBJ2-2|TRBV11-3|TRBD2|few
CASSLGAGTSNTGELFF
TGTGCCAGCAGCCTAGGAGCCGGGACTAGCAACACCGGGGAGCTGTTTTTT